Sequencing of this T cell receptor beta chain was carried out in a study of cytomegalovirus exposure and HLA in healthy donors. Findings of the study overall: In a later analysis, a missense DCLRE1C variant was linked to TCR beta V- and J-gene trimming. CMV serostatus was the sole immune exposure data available.

A word on this clone: Its target is unknown.

Both 60 Vbeta primers and 13 Jbeta primers went into the PCR. Clones were read by immunoSEQ multiplex PCR, and TCRdb kept only the in-frame ones, dropping some. Here the sample spans 150,000 to 200,000 clones, about 80% being singletons. The sequence derives from a man younger than 35 in good health and CMV-seropositive. Sequenced material: PBMCs.

This CDR3 is CASSLVVLYRDRGPDTQYF. The CDR3 DNA is TGTGCCAGCAGCTTAGTGGTCCTTTATCGGGACAGGGGGCCAGATACGCAGTATTTT. This chain connects TRBV7-9 to TRBJ2-3, with 12 bases matching TRBD1. With V trimmed by 1 base and J by 4 bases, 12 bases remained unmatched. The CDR3 loop spans 19 amino acids. Looked up from germline, CDR1 is SEHNR and CDR2 is FQNEAQ (reference sequence). Variable domain in full (rest from reference TRBV7-9 and TRBJ2-3): DTGVSQNPRHKITKRGQNVTFRCDPISEHNRLYWYRQTLGQGPEFLTYFQNEAQLEKSRLLSDRFSAERPKGSFSTLEIQRTEQGDSAMYLCASSLVVLYRDRGPDTQYFGPGTRLTVL.